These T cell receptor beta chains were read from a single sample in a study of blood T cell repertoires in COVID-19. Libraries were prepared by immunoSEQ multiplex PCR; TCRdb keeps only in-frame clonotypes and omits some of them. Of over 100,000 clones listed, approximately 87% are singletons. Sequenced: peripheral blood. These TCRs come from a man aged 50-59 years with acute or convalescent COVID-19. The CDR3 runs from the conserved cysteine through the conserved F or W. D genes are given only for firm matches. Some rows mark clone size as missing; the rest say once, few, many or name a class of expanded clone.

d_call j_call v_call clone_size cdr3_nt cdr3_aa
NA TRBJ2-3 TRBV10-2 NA TGCGCCAGCAGTGAGTCAGGGGGAGGGCCCATCGATACGCAGTATTTT CASSESGGGPIDTQYF
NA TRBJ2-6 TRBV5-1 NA TGCGCCAGCAGCTTGTTATTGCGTTCGGGGGCCAACGTCCTGACTTTC CASSLLLRSGANVLTF
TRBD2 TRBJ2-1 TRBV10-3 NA TGTGCCATCAGGATAATTCTAGCGGGAGCTGGTGAGCAGTTCTTC CAIRIILAGAGEQFF
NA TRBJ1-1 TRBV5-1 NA TGCGCCAGCAGCAAGAAGGGGCCGAACACTGAAGCTTTCTTT CASSKKGPNTEAFF
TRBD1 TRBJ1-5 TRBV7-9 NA TGTGCCAGCAGCTCGACAGGGGGGAGTCAGCCCCAGCATTTT CASSSTGGSQPQHF
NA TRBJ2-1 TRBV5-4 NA TGTGCCAGCAGCTCTCTCATACAGGGCCATGAGCAGTTCTTC CASSSLIQGHEQFF
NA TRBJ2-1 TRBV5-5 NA TGTGCCAGCAGCTTCCTAGCAAGCCTCTCCAATGAGCAGTTCTTC CASSFLASLSNEQFF
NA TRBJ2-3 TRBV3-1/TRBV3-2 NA TGTGCCAGCCGAGACAGGCACCCCACAGATACGCAGTATTTT CASRDRHPTDTQYF
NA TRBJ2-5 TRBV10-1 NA TGCGCCAGCAGTGGACCGGGAGCTGAGGGAACCCAGTACTTC CASSGPGAEGTQYF
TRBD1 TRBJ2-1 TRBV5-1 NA TGCGCCAGCAGCCTAACCGACAGGGGGGGAGCGGGCCACAATTACAATGAGCAGTTCTTC CASSLTDRGGAGHNYNEQFF
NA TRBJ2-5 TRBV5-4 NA TGTGCCAGCAGCTTAACGGAGCGTAGAGAGACCCAGTACTTC CASSLTERRETQYF
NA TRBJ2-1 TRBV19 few TGTGCCAGTAGTAGGAGGGATGAGCAGTTCTTC CASSRRDEQFF
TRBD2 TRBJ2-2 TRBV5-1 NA TGCGCCAGCAGCTTGATCGGTGGGAGGGCCGGCACCGGGGAGCTGTTTTTT CASSLIGGRAGTGELFF
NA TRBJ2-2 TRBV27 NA TGTGCCAGCAGTTTATCAAGCGGGCTGAACACCGGGGAGCTGTTTTTT CASSLSSGLNTGELFF
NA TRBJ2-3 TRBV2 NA TGTGCCAGTACAGGGTTAAGTACAGATACGCAGTATTTT CASTGLSTDTQYF
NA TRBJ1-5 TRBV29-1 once TGCAGCGTTGCTTTGGCAGATAATCAGCCCCAGCATTTT CSVALADNQPQHF
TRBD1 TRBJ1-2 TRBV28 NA TGTGCCAGCAGGGACAGGACTAACTATGGCTACACCTTC CASRDRTNYGYTF
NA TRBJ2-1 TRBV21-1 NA TGTGCCAGCAGCAAAGGTCTTGGCGGGAGGGCCAGGCCGGGCTCCTACAATGAGCAGTTCTTC CASSKGLGGRARPGSYNEQFF
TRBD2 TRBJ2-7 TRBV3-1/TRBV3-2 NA TGTGCCAGCAGCCAAGACGGGACTAGTTTGCTTATGGGCGAGCAGTACTTC CASSQDGTSLLMGEQYF
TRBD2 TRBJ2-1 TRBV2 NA TGTGCCAGCAGTGATATGGCGGGAGACTACAATGAGCAGTTCTTC CASSDMAGDYNEQFF
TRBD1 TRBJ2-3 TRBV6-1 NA TGTGCCAGCAGTGCCACAGGGGGGTCGATCACAGATACGCAGTATTTT CASSATGGSITDTQYF
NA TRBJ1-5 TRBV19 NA TGTGCCAGTAGTAACACCGCCAATCAGCCCCAGCATTTT CASSNTANQPQHF
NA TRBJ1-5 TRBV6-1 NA TGTGCCAGCAGTGAAGGTGGGAGGCAGGGCCGCTTT CASSEGGRQGRF
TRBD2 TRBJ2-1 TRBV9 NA TGTGCCAGCAGCGTAGCTAGCGGGACGTACAATGAGCAGTTCTTC CASSVASGTYNEQFF
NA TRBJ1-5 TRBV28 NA TGTGCCAGCACCACTCCAGGGGTCCAGCCCCAGCATTTT CASTTPGVQPQHF
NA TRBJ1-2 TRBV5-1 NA TGCGCCAGCAGCTTGGAGTTCTCGCACTATCCGGCTGGCTACACCTTC CASSLEFSHYPAGYTF
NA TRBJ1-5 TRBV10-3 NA TGTGCCATCGGGGGGGGAGGGTCCAATCAGCCCCAGCATTTT CAIGGGGSNQPQHF
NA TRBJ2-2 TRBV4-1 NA TGCGCCAGCAGCACTACCGGGGAGCTGTTTTTT CASSTTGELFF
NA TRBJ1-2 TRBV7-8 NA TGTGCCAGCAGTCCCGGGGGGGAGGGGTATGGCTACACCTTC CASSPGGEGYGYTF
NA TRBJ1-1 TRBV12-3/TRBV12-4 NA TGTGCCAGCAGCCGCTTCGGCACTGAAGCTTTCTTT CASSRFGTEAFF
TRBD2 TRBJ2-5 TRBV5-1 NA TGCGCCAGCAGCTTGTTTTGGGAGGGGGAGACCCAGTACTTC CASSLFWEGETQYF
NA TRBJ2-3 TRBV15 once TGTGCCACCAGCAGAGACAGGGCGGCAGATACGCAGTATTTT CATSRDRAADTQYF
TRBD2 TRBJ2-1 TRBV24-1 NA TGTGCCACCAGTGAGACCGGCGGGGGTTGGGATGAGCAGTTCTTC CATSETGGGWDEQFF
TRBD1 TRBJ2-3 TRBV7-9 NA TGTGCCAGCAGCCACCAAGATTCGGGGACAGGGGCCCCGGCAGATACGCAGTATTTT CASSHQDSGTGAPADTQYF
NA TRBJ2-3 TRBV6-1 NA TGTGCCAGCAACAGGGACACAGATACGCAGTATTTT CASNRDTDTQYF
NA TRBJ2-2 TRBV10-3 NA TGTGCCATCATGCGGCGGGAAACCGGGGAGCTGTTTTTT CAIMRRETGELFF
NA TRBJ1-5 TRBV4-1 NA TGCGCCAGCAGCCAAGGTCTGTATAGCAATCAGCCCCAGCATTTT CASSQGLYSNQPQHF
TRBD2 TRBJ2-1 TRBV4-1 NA TGCGCCAGCAGCCAAGATCCCCACGGACTAGGGCCGTACAATGAGCAGTTCTTC CASSQDPHGLGPYNEQFF
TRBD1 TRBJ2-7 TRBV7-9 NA TGTGCCAGCAGCTGGACAGGGGTTCCCGAGCAGTACTTC CASSWTGVPEQYF
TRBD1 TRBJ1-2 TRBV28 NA TGTGCCAGCAGGGCTCAGGGGGCTGGCGGCTACACCTTC CASRAQGAGGYTF
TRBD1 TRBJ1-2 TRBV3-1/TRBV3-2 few TGTGCCAGCAGCCACCTAGGGACAGTACCTTACTATGGCTACACCTTC CASSHLGTVPYYGYTF
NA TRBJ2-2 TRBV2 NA TGTGCCAGCTCCACTGACATGACCGGGGAGCTGTTTTTT CASSTDMTGELFF